The 17 T cell receptor beta chains presented below share a single source sample, sequenced in a study of blood T cell repertoires in COVID-19. Generated by immunoSEQ multiplex PCR, the TCRdb table keeps only in-frame clones and is missing some. Of about 34,000 clones listed, roughly 91% are singletons. The sample consisted of peripheral blood. These TCRs come from a man older than 75 with acute or convalescent COVID-19.

The chain links TRBV15 to TRBJ2-7; D is possibly TRBD1 (5 bases). The length of the CDR3 is 18 residues. Deletions cut 0 bases from V and 1 base from J, with 19 bases between. Germline V gene data show CDR1 as LNHNV and CDR2 as YYDKDF (reference sequence). Written as DNA, the CDR3 is TGTGCCACCAGCAGAGATCAGGGTAGCAGGCTGGGTTCCTACGAGCAGTACTTC. Protein sequence: CATSRDQGSRLGSYEQYF. Together with reference TRBV15 and TRBJ2-7, the CDR3 gives the full variable domain: DAMVIQNPRYQVTQFGKPVTLSCSQTLNHNVMYWYQQKSSQAPKLLFHYYDKDFNNEADTPDNFQSRRPNTSFCFLDIRSPGLGDTAMYLCATSRDQGSRLGSYEQYFGPGTRLTVT.

This clone was observed a handful of times. The chain carries TRBV7-9 and TRBJ1-3; D perhaps matches TRBD1 (5 bases). The ends were cut back, 3 bases at V and 0 bases at J, with 9 bases in the middle. The CDR3 is made up of 15 amino acids. Germline-derived CDR1 and CDR2 are SEHNR and FQNEAQ (reference sequence). Here the CDR3 reads CASSLGQGSGNTIYF. Here the CDR3 DNA reads TGTGCCAGCAGCTTGGGCCAGGGCTCTGGAAACACCATATATTTT.

This clone was detected once. The chain is built from TRBV15 and TRBJ2-5; 7 bases fit TRBD2. The V gene's germline CDR1 is LNHNV and CDR2 YYDKDF (reference sequence). This CDR3 region has 15 residues. The trim removed 0 bases at V and 2 bases at J, leaving 3 bases unmatched. The CDR3 here is CATSRDLGGQETQYF. DNA of the CDR3: TGTGCCACCAGCAGAGATCTCGGGGGGCAAGAGACCCAGTACTTC.

This chain joins TRBV7-6 and TRBJ1-6; a possible D gene is TRBD1 (6 bases). V shed 0 bases and J shed 8 bases, with 8 bases lying between them. The germline CDR1 and CDR2 sequences are SGHVS and FNYEAQ. The CDR3 has 14 residues. The CDR3 DNA reads as TGTGCCAGCAGCTTAGCTCCAGGGGATTCACCCCTCCACTTT. It specifies CASSLAPGDSPLHF.

V is TRBV5-5 and J is TRBJ1-1; a possible D gene is TRBD1 (5 bases). V was cut by 4 bases and J by 7 bases, with 14 bases left in between. Germline V gene data show CDR1 as SGHKS and CDR2 as YYEKEE (reference sequence). The CDR3 covers 13 residues. Here the CDR3 reads CASSPPGDREAFF. Here the CDR3 DNA reads TGTGCCAGCAGCCCCCCGGGGGACCGTGAAGCTTTCTTT.

The rearrangement joins TRBV18 to TRBJ1-2, with D maybe TRBD1 (5 bases). The CDR3 consists of 14 residues. Per the germline V gene, CDR1 is KGHSH and CDR2 is LQKENI. V was cut by 0 bases and J by 4 bases, with 9 bases left in between. In nucleotides, the CDR3 is TGTGCCAGCTCACCACCAGGAGGGACCTATGGCTACACCTTC. Its protein product is CASSPPGGTYGYTF.

J is TRBJ2-5 and V is TRBV2; D uncertain. The germline V gene encodes CDR1 SNHLY and CDR2 FYNNEI. With 1 base removed from V and 4 bases from J, the gap between germline ends came to 7 bases. The CDR3 covers 13 residues. In DNA form, the CDR3 reads TGTGCCAGCAGTGAAGTTAGAATAGAGACCCAGTACTTC. Amino acids: CASSEVRIETQYF.

Points on this clone: One end of the junction is discordant with germline, which a read error may explain. The genes are TRBV6-1 and TRBJ2-3; 7 bases map to TRBD1. Looked up from germline, CDR1 is MNHNS and CDR2 is SASEGT. This CDR3 has 13 residues. As DNA, the CDR3 is TGTGCCAGCAGTGAAGTCAGGACAGGTACGCAGTATTTT. It encodes CASSEVRTGTQYF.

The gene calls are TRBV19 and TRBJ1-5; D gene ambiguous. CDR3 length equals 12 residues. Looked up from germline, CDR1 is LNHDA and CDR2 is SQIVND (reference sequence). The V end lost 8 bases, the J end lost 1 base, and 6 bases lay between the germline ends. The CDR3 DNA is TGTGCCAGTGAAGAGAGCAATCAGCCCCAGCATTTT. Translated, it gives CASEESNQPQHF.

J is TRBJ1-3 and V is TRBV11-3, with TRBD1 as a possible D gene (6 bases). The CDR3 is 16 residues long. V was clipped by 2 bases and J by 2 bases, with 13 bases between them. Germline CDR1 reads SGHNT; CDR2 reads YENEEA. CDR3 sequence: CASSLRGGTAGNTIYF. DNA for the CDR3: TGTGCCAGCAGCTTACGAGGGGGAACGGCTGGAAACACCATATATTTT.

This chain joins TRBV29-1 and TRBJ1-4, with a possible D match to TRBD1 (5 bases). Germline CDR1 and CDR2: SQVTM and ANQGSEA. Trimming took off 5 bases at V and 1 base at J, with 11 bases between the two ends. This CDR3 is built from 14 residues. DNA for the CDR3: TGCAGCGTTACCGGGGGGGAAACTAATGAAAAACTGTTTTTT. This sequence encodes CSVTGGETNEKLFF.

This chain connects TRBV11-2 to TRBJ1-6; the match to TRBD1 covers 9 bases. The CDR3 runs 14 residues. Trimming at V came to 1 base and at J to 10 bases, leaving 2 bases not matched to a gene. Looked up from germline, CDR1 is SGHAT and CDR2 is FQNNGV. Here the CDR3 DNA reads TGTGCCAGCAGCTTAGGACAGGGGGAGTCACCCCTCCACTTT. Its translation: CASSLGQGESPLHF.

This chain links TRBV2 with TRBJ2-7; no clear D. Germline assignment: CDR1 SNHLY and CDR2 FYNNEI. Trimming shortened V by 7 bases and J by 0 bases, and 16 bases separated the two germline ends. The CDR3 is 15 amino acids. The CDR3 reads CASTLGRLLSYEQYF. Here the CDR3 DNA reads TGTGCCAGCACCTTAGGAAGACTCCTCTCCTACGAGCAGTACTTC.

The chain links TRBV5-6 to TRBJ1-2; no firm D call. Trimming shortened V by 0 bases and J by 2 bases, and 5 bases separated the two germline ends. CDR3 size: 13 residues. CDR1 and CDR2 (germline): SGHDT, YYEEEE. The CDR3 nucleotides read TGTGCCAGCAGCTTGGTATCGAACTATGGCTACACCTTC. It translates to CASSLVSNYGYTF.

The genes are TRBV5-6 and TRBJ2-7, with a weak D call TRBD2 (5 bases). This CDR3 comprises 11 residues. CDR1 is SGHDT and CDR2 is YYEEEE in the germline V gene. Trimming cost V 2 bases and J 7 bases, with 7 bases left between them. For the CDR3, the DNA is TGTGCCAGCAGCTTCACGGGGGAGCAGTACTTC. Translation gives CASSFTGEQYF.

The genes are TRBV7-3 and TRBJ1-1; D possibly corresponds to TRBD1 (6 bases). The CDR3 runs 17 residues. V was clipped by 5 bases and J by 0 bases, with 19 bases between them. Germline V gene data show CDR1 as SGHTA and CDR2 as FQGTGA. CDR3: CASSPGGGLGMNTEAFF. Here the CDR3 DNA reads TGTGCCAGCAGCCCAGGCGGGGGGCTGGGAATGAACACTGAAGCTTTCTTT.

This sequence joins TRBV5-6 and TRBJ1-6, with D unresolved. V was shortened by 0 bases and J by 5 bases, with 12 bases between the two germline ends. This CDR3 has 16 residues. From germline, CDR1 is SGHDT and CDR2 YYEEEE. CDR3 bases: TGTGCCAGCAGCTTGGTTTGGGCGCTTGATAATTCACCCCTCCACTTT. It is translated as CASSLVWALDNSPLHF.